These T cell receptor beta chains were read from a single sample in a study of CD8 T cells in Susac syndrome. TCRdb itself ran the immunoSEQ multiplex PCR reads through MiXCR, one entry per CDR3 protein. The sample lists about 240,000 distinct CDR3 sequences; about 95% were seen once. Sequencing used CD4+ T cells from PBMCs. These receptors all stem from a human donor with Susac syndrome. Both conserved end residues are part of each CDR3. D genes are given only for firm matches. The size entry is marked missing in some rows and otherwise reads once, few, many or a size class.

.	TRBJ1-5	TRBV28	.	CASKLSVGQPQHF	TGTGCCAGCAAACTTAGTGTCGGTCAGCCCCAGCATTTT
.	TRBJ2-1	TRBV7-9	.	CASIQVQGIGGEQFF	TGTGCCAGCATCCAGGTCCAGGGGATTGGTGGTGAGCAGTTCTTC
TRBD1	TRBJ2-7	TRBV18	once	CASSPFTGGSYEQYF	TGTGCCAGCTCACCATTTACAGGGGGCTCCTACGAGCAGTACTTC
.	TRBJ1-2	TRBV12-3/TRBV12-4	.	CASSLSSQPGYGYTF	TGTGCCAGCAGTTTAAGCTCGCAGCCGGGCTATGGCTACACCTTC
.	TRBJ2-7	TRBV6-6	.	CASSYSDRSHEQYF	TGTGCCAGCAGTTACTCTGACAGATCCCACGAGCAGTACTTC
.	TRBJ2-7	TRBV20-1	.	CSARDQSDRKNYEQYF	TGCAGTGCTAGAGATCAGTCCGACAGGAAGAACTACGAGCAGTACTTC
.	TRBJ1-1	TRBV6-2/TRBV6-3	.	CASRGRGTEAFF	TGTGCCAGCAGGGGGCGGGGCACTGAAGCTTTCTTT
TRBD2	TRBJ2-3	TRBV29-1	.	CSVTGGEEATDTQYF	TGCAGCGTCACCGGGGGGGAAGAGGCCACAGATACGCAGTATTTT
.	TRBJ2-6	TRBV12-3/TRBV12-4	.	CASREGTGANVLTF	TGTGCCAGCAGGGAGGGGACTGGGGCCAACGTCCTGACTTTC
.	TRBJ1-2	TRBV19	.	CASSITLNYGYTF	TGTGCCAGTAGTATCACTCTTAACTATGGCTACACCTTC
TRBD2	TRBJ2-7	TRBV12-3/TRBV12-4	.	CASSPGGRSNEQYF	TGTGCCAGCAGTCCCGGCGGGAGGAGCAACGAGCAGTACTTC
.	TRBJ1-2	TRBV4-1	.	CASSQVGSGYTF	TGCGCCAGCAGCCAAGTTGGGTCCGGCTACACCTTC
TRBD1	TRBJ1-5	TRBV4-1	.	CASSQDQDRGLYQPQHF	TGCGCCAGCAGCCAAGATCAAGACAGGGGGCTATATCAGCCCCAGCATTTT
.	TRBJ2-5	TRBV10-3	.	CAISESTGPGETQYF	TGTGCCATCAGTGAGTCGACGGGGCCGGGGGAGACCCAGTACTTC
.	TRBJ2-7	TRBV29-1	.	CSVGSGVPYEQYF	TGCAGCGTTGGTTCAGGGGTGCCCTACGAGCAGTACTTC
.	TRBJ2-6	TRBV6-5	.	CASSYSRSGANVLTF	TGTGCCAGCAGTTACTCGCGCTCTGGGGCCAACGTCCTGACTTTC
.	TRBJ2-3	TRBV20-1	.	CSAADNTDTQYF	TGCAGTGCAGCGGACAACACAGATACGCAGTATTTT
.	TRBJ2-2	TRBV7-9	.	CASSPNVGELFF	TGTGCCAGCAGCCCCAACGTAGGGGAGCTGTTTTTT
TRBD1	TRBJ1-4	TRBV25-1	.	CASSTHRGVEKLFF	TGTGCCAGCAGTACCCACAGGGGGGTTGAAAAACTGTTTTTT
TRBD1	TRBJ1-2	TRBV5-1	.	CASSLEGTVLNYGYTF	TGCGCCAGCAGCTTGGAGGGGACAGTCCTGAACTATGGCTACACCTTC
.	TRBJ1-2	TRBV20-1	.	CSARDQTPFSGGYTF	TGCAGTGCTAGAGATCAAACCCCGTTCTCTGGTGGCTACACCTTC
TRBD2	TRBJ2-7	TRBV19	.	CASSIPGTSGSVDEQYF	TGTGCCAGTAGTATACCCGGGACTAGCGGGAGCGTCGACGAGCAGTACTTC
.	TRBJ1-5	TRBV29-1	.	CSVAAGYNQPQHF	TGCAGCGTTGCCGCAGGGTACAATCAGCCCCAGCATTTT
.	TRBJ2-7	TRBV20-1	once	CSALSRASSYEQYF	TGCAGTGCCCTGAGTAGAGCCAGCTCCTACGAGCAGTACTTC
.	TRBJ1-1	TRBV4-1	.	CASSLFTIGTKNTEAFF	TGCGCCAGCAGCCTCTTTACCATCGGGACCAAGAACACTGAAGCTTTCTTT
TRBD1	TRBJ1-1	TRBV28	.	CASSPPERQGSEAFF	TGTGCCAGCAGCCCCCCGGAGAGACAGGGCTCCGAAGCTTTCTTT
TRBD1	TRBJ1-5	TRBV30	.	CAWSVRGTGNQPQHF	TGTGCCTGGAGTGTACGTGGGACAGGAAATCAGCCCCAGCATTTT
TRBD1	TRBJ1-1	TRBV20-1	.	CSARGQGRNLNTEAFF	TGCAGTGCTAGAGGACAGGGCAGAAACCTGAACACTGAAGCTTTCTTT
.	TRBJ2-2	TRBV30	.	CAWSVRGPVRRELFF	TGTGCCTGGAGTGTTCGGGGGCCGGTTCGGCGGGAGCTGTTTTTT
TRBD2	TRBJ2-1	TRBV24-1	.	CATSDSGTSSYNEQFF	TGTGCCACCAGTGATAGCGGGACTAGCTCCTACAATGAGCAGTTCTTC
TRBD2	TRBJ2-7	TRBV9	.	CASSRTSGSFHEQYF	TGTGCCAGCAGCCGGACTAGCGGGAGCTTTCACGAGCAGTACTTC
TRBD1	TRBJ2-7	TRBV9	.	CASSVAVHSGQGGEQYF	TGTGCCAGCAGCGTAGCCGTACACTCGGGACAGGGGGGCGAGCAGTACTTC
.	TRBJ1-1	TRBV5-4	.	CASSLIGGNTEAFF	TGTGCCAGCAGCTTGATAGGGGGGAACACTGAAGCTTTCTTT
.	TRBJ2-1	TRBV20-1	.	CSARGLDPSPFISSEQFF	TGCAGTGCTAGAGGACTTGATCCTAGTCCCTTCATCTCCAGTGAGCAGTTCTTC
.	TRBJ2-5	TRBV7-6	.	CASSPRGTQYF	TGTGCCAGCAGCCCCCGGGGGACCCAGTACTTC
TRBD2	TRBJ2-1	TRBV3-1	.	CAGLAGAYNEQFF	TGTGCCGGACTAGCGGGAGCCTACAATGAGCAGTTCTTC
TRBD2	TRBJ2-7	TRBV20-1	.	CSADLAGGPSEQYF	TGCAGTGCTGACTTGGCGGGAGGGCCGAGCGAGCAGTACTTC
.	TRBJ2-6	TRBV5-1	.	CASRQEPGANVLTF	TGCGCCAGCAGGCAGGAACCTGGGGCCAACGTCCTGACTTTC
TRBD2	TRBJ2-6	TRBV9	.	CASSAPSGSNPGANVLTF	TGTGCCAGCAGCGCGCCTAGCGGGAGTAACCCTGGGGCCAACGTCCTGACTTTC
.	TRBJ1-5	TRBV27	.	CASKFTPRDGPQHF	TGTGCCAGCAAGTTTACCCCCCGGGACGGGCCCCAGCATTTT
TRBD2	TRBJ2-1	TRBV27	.	CASSRESGSPYNEQFF	TGTGCCAGCAGCCGGGAAAGCGGGAGCCCCTACAATGAGCAGTTCTTC
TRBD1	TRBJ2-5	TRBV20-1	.	CSAHRGTSGTQYF	TGCAGTGCTCACAGGGGGACCTCAGGGACCCAGTACTTC
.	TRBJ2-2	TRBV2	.	CASSAGITTGELFF	TGTGCCAGCAGTGCAGGGATCACGACCGGGGAGCTGTTTTTT
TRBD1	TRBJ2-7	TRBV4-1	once	CASSQVGGQGFHEQYF	TGCGCCAGCAGCCAAGTAGGGGGCCAGGGATTCCACGAGCAGTACTTC
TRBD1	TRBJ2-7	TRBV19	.	CASSASGTGPYEQYF	TGTGCCAGTAGTGCCTCCGGGACAGGGCCCTACGAGCAGTACTTC
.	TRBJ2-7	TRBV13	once	CASSFERRWELYEQYF	TGTGCCAGCAGCTTCGAGCGGAGGTGGGAACTCTACGAGCAGTACTTC
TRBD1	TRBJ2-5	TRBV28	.	CASRIQGASGETQYF	TGTGCCAGCAGAATACAGGGGGCGTCGGGCGAGACCCAGTACTTC
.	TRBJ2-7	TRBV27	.	CASSSDYSYEQYF	TGTGCCAGCAGTTCAGACTACTCCTACGAGCAGTACTTC
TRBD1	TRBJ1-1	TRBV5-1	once	CASSWDRVNTEAFF	TGCGCCAGCAGCTGGGACAGGGTGAACACTGAAGCTTTCTTT
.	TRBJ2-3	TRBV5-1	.	CASSSGDSPTDTQYF	TGCGCCAGCAGCTCAGGGGACTCTCCGACAGATACGCAGTATTTT
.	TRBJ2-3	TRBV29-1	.	CSVEEQGGTDTQYF	TGCAGCGTTGAAGAGCAGGGAGGCACAGATACGCAGTATTTT
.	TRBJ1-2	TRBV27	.	CASSLSDRGYGYTF	TGTGCCAGCAGTTTATCCGACAGAGGCTATGGCTACACCTTC
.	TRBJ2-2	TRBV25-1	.	CASSESGRYTGELFF	TGTGCCAGCAGTGAATCCGGCAGATACACCGGGGAGCTGTTTTTT
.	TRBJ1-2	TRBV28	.	CASNPQVAGGYTF	TGTGCCAGCAATCCCCAGGTGGCAGGCGGCTACACCTTC
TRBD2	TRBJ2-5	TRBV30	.	CAWSEPKRELGETQYF	TGTGCCTGGAGTGAGCCCAAGCGGGAGCTGGGAGAGACCCAGTACTTC
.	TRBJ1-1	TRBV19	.	CASSPTTGTNTEAFF	TGTGCCAGTAGTCCTACTACGGGGACGAACACTGAAGCTTTCTTT
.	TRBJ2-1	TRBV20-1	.	CSARISGINYNEQFF	TGCAGTGCTCGAATCTCGGGAATCAACTACAATGAGCAGTTCTTC
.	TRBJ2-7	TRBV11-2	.	CASSLGWTLFSLQYF	TGTGCCAGCAGCTTAGGATGGACTCTCTTTTCCTTACAGTACTTC
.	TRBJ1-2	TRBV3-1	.	CASSQGGSRGGFGYTF	TGTGCCAGCAGCCAAGGAGGGTCCAGGGGAGGATTTGGCTACACCTTC